The 27 T cell receptor beta chains given below trace back to one sample, sequenced in a study of human T cells and chemical hapten exposure. One entry per CDR3 protein results from TCRdb running MiXCR on the RACE reads. The data contain about 47,000 distinct CDR3 sequences, 3.5% to 5% of them singletons. Documented time point: healthy volunteer bleed at 2 weeks. It was from unfractionated whole blood that total RNA was extracted. The sample comprised whole blood. These receptors were taken from a human donor in good health. Some clones in this sample may be carry-over from other donors' samples.

A few counts support this clonotype. This CDR3 is CSARGLAASTDTQYF. CDR3 DNA: TGCAGTGCTAGAGGTCTAGCGGCAAGCACAGATACGCAGTATTTT. The chain carries TRBV20-1 and TRBJ2-3; 7 nucleotides line up with TRBD2. V gave up 1 base and J gave up 0 bases; unmatched junction bases: 4. Germline V lookup: CDR1 DFQATT, CDR2 SNEGSKA (reference sequence). The CDR3 runs to 15 residues.

The gene calls are TRBV6-2 or TRBV6-3 and TRBJ2-5; D unclear. V was clipped by 7 bases and J by 2 bases, with 8 bases between them. This CDR3 contains 12 residues. CDR1 is MNHEY, CDR2 SVGEGT, per germline. CDR3 protein: CASTVQQETQYF. The CDR3 nucleotides read TGTGCCAGCACCGTACAACAAGAGACCCAGTACTTC.

At least ten counts were recorded for this clonotype. The gene calls are TRBV28 and TRBJ2-7; no definite D call. CDR3 size: 12 residues. V was trimmed by 11 bases and J by 3 bases, leaving 14 bases between them. CDR1 is MDHEN, CDR2 SYDVKM, per germline. CDR3 bases: TGTGCCTCCAGTGAACCTTACTACGAGCAGTACTTC. This translates into CASSEPYYEQYF.

This clonotype was counted only a few times. The chain couples TRBV20-1 to TRBJ1-2; a weak D match, TRBD1 (6 bases). This CDR3 contains 13 residues. Germline assignment: CDR1 DFQATT and CDR2 SNEGSKA (reference sequence). Trimming took 2 bases from V and 1 from J, leaving 8 bases between them. Here the CDR3 reads CSARRQVNYGYTF. As DNA, the CDR3 is TGCAGTGCTAGAAGACAGGTTAACTATGGCTACACCTTC.

This clonotype was picked up many times. One end of the junction fails to match germline, which may point to a read error. The rearrangement joins TRBV3-1 to TRBJ1-3, with TRBD1 matching over 10 bases. The germline CDR1 and CDR2 sequences are LGHDT and YNNKEL (reference sequence). CDR3 length: 12 amino acids. The CDR3 DNA reads TGTGCCAGCAGCCAAGTGGGACAGGGGAGGAATTTT. Translating it yields CASSQVGQGRNF.

The table lists this clonotype with many counts. The chain links TRBV7-3 to TRBJ2-5, with D maybe TRBD1 (5 bases). CDR1 is SGHTA, CDR2 FQGTGA, per germline. The CDR3 covers 13 residues. Trimming removed 5 bases from V and 2 bases from J, with 9 bases in between. CDR3 amino acids: CASSQGSQETQYF. Here the CDR3 DNA reads TGTGCCAGCAGCCAGGGATCGCAAGAGACCCAGTACTTC.

This clonotype was counted many times. The chain combines TRBV11-2 with TRBJ2-3; 11 positions agree with TRBD2. V was clipped by 0 bases and J by 8 bases; unmatched bases: 1. This CDR3 spans 14 amino acids. In germline, CDR1 is SGHAT, CDR2 FQNNGV. CDR3 DNA sequence: TGTGCCAGCAGCTTAGAACTAGCGGGGGCTACGCAGTATTTT. It codes for CASSLELAGATQYF. Full variable domain (missing parts from reference TRBV11-2 and TRBJ2-3): EAGVAQSPRYKIIEKRQSVAFWCNPISGHATLYWYQQILGQGPKLLIQFQNNGVVDDSQLPKDRFSAERLKGVDSTLKIQPAKLEDSAVYLCASSLELAGATQYFGPGTRLTVL.

This clonotype has a count of ten or more. The chain links TRBV27 to TRBJ2-1; TRBD1 matches 9 bases. The germline CDR1 and CDR2 sequences are MNHEY and SMNVEV (reference sequence). The trim removed 1 base at V and 8 bases at J, leaving 3 bases unmatched. The CDR3 is made up of 14 amino acids. CDR3 amino acids: CASSLLTGGDEQFF. CDR3 bases: TGTGCCAGCAGTTTATTGACAGGGGGTGATGAGCAGTTCTTC.

Many counts were recorded for this clonotype. The gene calls are TRBV28 and TRBJ2-5; D is possibly TRBD1 (5 bases). The CDR3 length is 15 residues. Germline-derived CDR1 and CDR2 are MDHEN and SYDVKM. Trimming cost V 3 bases and J 1 base, with 12 bases left between them. The CDR3 DNA is TGTGCCAGCAGTTTTCAGGGTATGGCCCAAGAGACCCAGTACTTC. Residues: CASSFQGMAQETQYF.

This clonotype occurred a few times. This rearrangement joins TRBV29-1 to TRBJ2-3, with 8 bases that match TRBD2. V dropped 4 bases and J dropped 5; count of bases not matched to a gene: 5. The CDR3 has 13 amino acids. In germline, CDR1 is SQVTM, CDR2 ANQGSEA. CDR3 sequence reads: CSVAGSGRDTQYF. The CDR3 bases are TGCAGCGTTGCAGGGAGCGGGAGAGATACGCAGTATTTT.

A few counts support this clonotype. The chain employs TRBV20-1 and TRBJ2-3; the match to TRBD2 covers 9 bases. Unmatched junction bases numbered 8, after V lost 6 bases and J lost 4 bases. Germline V CDR1 and CDR2: DFQATT, SNEGSKA (reference sequence). CDR3 length: 14 amino acids. The CDR3, as DNA: TGCAGTGCCCCACGTAGCGGGGGCGCAGATACGCAGTATTTT. Its translation: CSAPRSGGADTQYF.

The chain has TRBV4-1 and TRBJ2-3; 11 bases match TRBD2. V shed 1 base, J shed 4 bases, and the junction held 4 bases outside the gene matches. Germline V gene sequence: CDR1 MGHRA, CDR2 YSYEKL. The CDR3 runs 16 residues. The CDR3 DNA sequence: TGCGCCAGCAGCCAAGCCCCTAGCGGGAGGCCAGATACGCAGTATTTT. Translated, it gives CASSQAPSGRPDTQYF.

This clonotype was detected ten times or more. This chain connects TRBV5-6 to TRBJ2-2; TRBD1 is a possible D gene (6 bases). The ends were cut back, 2 bases at V and 5 bases at J, with 13 bases in the middle. The CDR3 spans 15 residues. CDR1 is SGHDT and CDR2 is YYEEEE in the germline V gene. As DNA, the CDR3 is TGTGCCAGCAGCTTCAGGGGAGAGCGGACCGGGGAGCTGTTTTTT. The encoded protein is CASSFRGERTGELFF.

The rearrangement joins TRBV29-1 to TRBJ1-2; 8 bases match TRBD1. The ends lost 5 bases at V and 5 bases at J; junction bases unmatched: 7. The CDR3 loop spans 13 amino acids. Germline assignment: CDR1 SQVTM and CDR2 ANQGSEA. The CDR3 loop is CSVSGTGLYGYTF. In nucleotides, the CDR3 is TGCAGCGTTTCCGGGACAGGACTTTATGGCTACACCTTC. Drawing the rest from reference TRBV29-1 and TRBJ1-2, the complete variable domain is SAVISQKPSRDICQRGTSLTIQCQVDSQVTMMFWYRQQPGQSLTLIATANQGSEATYESGFVIDKFPISRPNLTFSTLTVSNMSPEDSSIYLCSVSGTGLYGYTFGSGTRLTVV.

This clonotype was counted many times. CDR3 residues: CASSRAPGNTEAFF. CDR3 sequence (DNA): TGTGCCAGCAGCCGAGCCCCAGGGAACACTGAAGCTTTCTTT. This chain uses TRBV7-8 with TRBJ1-1; D call uncertain. From germline, CDR1 is SGHVS and CDR2 FQNEAQ. The CDR3 runs 14 residues. Trimming stripped 5 bases from V and 1 base from J, with 11 bases between. Combining the CDR3 with reference TRBV7-8 and TRBJ1-1 gives the whole variable domain GAGVSQSPRYKVAKRGQDVALRCDPISGHVSLFWYQQALGQGPEFLTYFQNEAQLDKSGLPSDRFFAERPEGSVSTLKIQRTQQEDSAVYLCASSRAPGNTEAFFGQGTRLTVV.

This clonotype was detected only a few times. V and J are TRBV10-3 and TRBJ1-3, with unresolved D. V lost 4 bases and J 6 bases, leaving 10 bases between the germline ends. CDR1 is ENHRY, CDR2 SYGVKD, per germline. The CDR3 has 13 residues. CDR3 region: CAISGGVPNTIYF. CDR3 in DNA: TGTGCCATCAGTGGTGGGGTCCCAAACACCATATATTTT.

This clonotype was recorded at least ten times. V usage is TRBV6-6 and J usage is TRBJ2-1; possible D gene TRBD2, 5 bases. The V and J ends lost 3 bases and 6 bases respectively, with 6 bases between them. Germline CDR1 and CDR2: MNHNY and SVGAGI (reference sequence). The CDR3 runs to 12 residues. This CDR3 reads CASSYTSNEQFF. CDR3 sequence (DNA): TGTGCCAGCAGTTATACTAGCAATGAGCAGTTCTTC.

The V gene is TRBV28, the J gene TRBJ1-5; 8 bases are shared with TRBD1. CDR1 is MDHEN, CDR2 SYDVKM, per germline. Trimming cost V 1 base and J 5 bases; bases outside gene matches: 7. The CDR3 extends over 16 amino acids. CDR3 in amino acids: CASSLYTGTGYQPQHF. For the CDR3, the DNA is TGTGCCAGCAGTTTATACACCGGGACAGGATATCAGCCCCAGCATTTT.

This clonotype was counted between two and nine times. The gene calls are TRBV5-6 and TRBJ1-1; 7 bases line up with TRBD1. V shed 0 bases, J shed 1 base, and the junction held 6 bases outside the gene matches. CDR3 length: 16 amino acids. Germline V gene data show CDR1 as SGHDT and CDR2 as YYEEEE. The CDR3 DNA follows: TGTGCCAGCAGCTTGGCCGGCCAGGGGGGGAACACTGAAGCTTTCTTT. Its translation is CASSLAGQGGNTEAFF.

This clonotype was found many times. The chain employs TRBV29-1 and TRBJ2-1, with D maybe TRBD2 (5 bases). Trimming took 7 bases from V and 0 from J, leaving 13 bases between them. The germline V gene has CDR1 SQVTM and CDR2 ANQGSEA. The CDR3 covers 14 residues. The chain's CDR3 is CSALTRPSYNEQFF. DNA of the CDR3: TGCAGCGCGCTAACTAGGCCCTCCTACAATGAGCAGTTCTTC.

The chain is built from TRBV28 and TRBJ2-7; D not certain. The CDR3 covers 12 residues. The V and J ends lost 7 bases and 6 bases respectively, with 13 bases between them. The V gene's germline CDR1 is MDHEN and CDR2 SYDVKM. This chain's CDR3 is CASKGPLGEQYF. The DNA for the CDR3 is TGTGCCAGCAAAGGGCCCCTGGGCGAGCAGTACTTC.

This clonotype was seen repeatedly, ten times or more. The V and J genes are TRBV14 and TRBJ2-1; D unresolved. Germline V gene data show CDR1 as SGHDN and CDR2 as FVKESK. The CDR3 runs 23 residues. V was clipped by 3 bases and J by 0 bases, with 33 bases between them. The CDR3 spells CASSHDDAGKKKSSPSSYNEQFF. DNA of the CDR3: TGTGCCAGCAGCCACGACGACGCCGGAAAGAAAAAATCGTCCCCCAGCTCCTACAATGAGCAGTTCTTC.

This clonotype appeared many times. The CDR3 DNA reads as TGCAGTGCTAGAGGTTTCGACAGGGACCTTTACGAGCAGTACTTC. As protein: CSARGFDRDLYEQYF. The genes are TRBV20-1 and TRBJ2-7; 7 bases map to TRBD1. Germline V gene sequence: CDR1 DFQATT, CDR2 SNEGSKA (reference sequence). V dropped 1 base and J dropped 4; count of bases not matched to a gene: 10. The CDR3 consists of 15 residues.

This clonotype was seen at least ten times. The J gene is TRBJ1-5, the V gene TRBV28; D possibly corresponds to TRBD1 (6 bases). Per the germline V gene, CDR1 is MDHEN and CDR2 is SYDVKM. CDR3 length: 13 residues. V dropped 10 bases and J dropped 4 bases, with 14 bases sitting between them. The CDR3 protein is CATEWGANQPQHF. Written as DNA, the CDR3 is TGTGCCACGGAATGGGGGGCAAATCAGCCCCAGCATTTT.

The V gene is TRBV5-1, the J gene TRBJ2-7; 10 nucleotides line up with TRBD1. V gave up 6 bases and J gave up 3 bases; unmatched junction bases: 9. The length of the CDR3 is 15 residues. Germline CDR1 is SGHRS and CDR2 is YFSETQ. CDR3 coding DNA: TGCGCCAGCAAAAGGGGGACAGGGGAAGACTACGAGCAGTACTTC. This sequence encodes CASKRGTGEDYEQYF.

This clonotype was recorded many times. V and J are TRBV6-6 and TRBJ2-1; D unclear. The CDR3 runs to 11 residues. V gave up 7 bases and J gave up 9 bases, with 10 bases separating them. CDR1 is MNHNY and CDR2 is SVGAGI in the germline V gene (reference sequence). CDR3 sequence reads: CASTRPPEQFF. DNA for the CDR3: TGTGCCAGCACCCGACCCCCTGAGCAGTTCTTC.

The chain employs TRBV7-9 and TRBJ1-4; maybe TRBD1 (5 bases). Trimming removed 6 bases from V and 8 bases from J, with 13 bases in between. This CDR3 is built from 13 residues. The germline CDR1 and CDR2 sequences are SEHNR and FQNEAQ (reference sequence). CDR3 DNA: TGTGCCAGCAGTTATAGGGACGGCGAAAAACTGTTTTTT. Residues: CASSYRDGEKLFF. Variable domain in full (rest from reference TRBV7-9 and TRBJ1-4): DTGVSQNPRHKITKRGQNVTFRCDPISEHNRLYWYRQTLGQGPEFLTYFQNEAQLEKSRLLSDRFSAERPKGSFSTLEIQRTEQGDSAMYLCASSYRDGEKLFFGSGTQLSVL.